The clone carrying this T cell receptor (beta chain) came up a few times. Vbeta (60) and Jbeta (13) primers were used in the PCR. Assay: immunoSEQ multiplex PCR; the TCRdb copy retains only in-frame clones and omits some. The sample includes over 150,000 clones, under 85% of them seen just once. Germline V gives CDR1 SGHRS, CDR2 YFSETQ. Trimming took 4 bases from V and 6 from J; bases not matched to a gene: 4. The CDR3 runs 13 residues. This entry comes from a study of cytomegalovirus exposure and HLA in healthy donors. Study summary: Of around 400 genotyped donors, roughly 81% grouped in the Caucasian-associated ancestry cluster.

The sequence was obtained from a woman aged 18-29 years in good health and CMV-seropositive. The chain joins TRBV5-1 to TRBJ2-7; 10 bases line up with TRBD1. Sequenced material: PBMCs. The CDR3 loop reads CASSVDRGLEQYF. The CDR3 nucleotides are TGCGCCAGCAGCGTCGACAGGGGGCTCGAGCAGTACTTC.